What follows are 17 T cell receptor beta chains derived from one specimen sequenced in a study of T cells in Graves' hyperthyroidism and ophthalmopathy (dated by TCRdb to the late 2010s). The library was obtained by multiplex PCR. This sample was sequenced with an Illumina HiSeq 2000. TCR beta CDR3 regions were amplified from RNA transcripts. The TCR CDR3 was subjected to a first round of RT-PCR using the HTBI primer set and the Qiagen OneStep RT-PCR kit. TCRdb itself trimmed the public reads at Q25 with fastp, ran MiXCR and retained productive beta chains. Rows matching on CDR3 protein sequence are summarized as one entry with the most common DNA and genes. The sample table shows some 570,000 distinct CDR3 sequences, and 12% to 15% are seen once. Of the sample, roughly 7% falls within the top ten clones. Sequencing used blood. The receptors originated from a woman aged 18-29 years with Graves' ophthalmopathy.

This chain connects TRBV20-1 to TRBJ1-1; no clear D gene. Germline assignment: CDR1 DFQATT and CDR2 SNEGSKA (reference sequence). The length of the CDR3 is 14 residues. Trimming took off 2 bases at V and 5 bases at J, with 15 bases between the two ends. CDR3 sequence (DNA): TGCAGTGCTAGATATAGCCTGGATTGGACTGAAGCTTTCTTT. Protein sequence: CSARYSLDWTEAFF.

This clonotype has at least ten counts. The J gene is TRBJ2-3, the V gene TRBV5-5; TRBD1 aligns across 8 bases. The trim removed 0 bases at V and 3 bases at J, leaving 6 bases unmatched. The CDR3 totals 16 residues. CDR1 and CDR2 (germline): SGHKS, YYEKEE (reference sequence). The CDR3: CASSLDKQGVTDTQYF. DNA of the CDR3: TGTGCCAGCAGCTTGGATAAACAGGGGGTAACAGATACGCAGTATTTT. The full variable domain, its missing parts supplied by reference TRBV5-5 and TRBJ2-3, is DAGVTQSPTHLIKTRGQQVTLRCSPISGHKSVSWYQQVLGQGPQFIFQYYEKEERGRGNFPDRFSARQFPNYSSELNVNALLLGDSALYLCASSLDKQGVTDTQYFGPGTRLTVL.

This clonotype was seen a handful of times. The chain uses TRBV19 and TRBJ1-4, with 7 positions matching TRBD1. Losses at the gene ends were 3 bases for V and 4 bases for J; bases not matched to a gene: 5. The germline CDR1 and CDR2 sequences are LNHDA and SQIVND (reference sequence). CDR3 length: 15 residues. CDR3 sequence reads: CASSIRTGNNEKLFF. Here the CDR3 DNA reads TGTGCCAGTAGTATTAGGACAGGCAATAATGAAAAACTGTTTTTT.

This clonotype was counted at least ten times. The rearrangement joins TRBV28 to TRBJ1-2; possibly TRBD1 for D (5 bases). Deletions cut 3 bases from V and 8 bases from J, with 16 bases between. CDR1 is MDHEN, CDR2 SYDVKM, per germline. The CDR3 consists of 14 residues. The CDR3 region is CASSLFAQQGGYTF. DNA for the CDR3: TGTGCCAGCAGTTTGTTTGCGCAGCAGGGAGGCTACACCTTC.

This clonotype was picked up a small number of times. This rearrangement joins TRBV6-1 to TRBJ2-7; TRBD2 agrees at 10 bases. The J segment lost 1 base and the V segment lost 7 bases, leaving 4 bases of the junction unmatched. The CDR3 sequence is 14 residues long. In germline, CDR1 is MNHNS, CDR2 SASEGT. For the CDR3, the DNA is TGTGCCAGCAAACTAGCGGGGACATCCTACGAGCAGTACTTC. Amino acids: CASKLAGTSYEQYF.

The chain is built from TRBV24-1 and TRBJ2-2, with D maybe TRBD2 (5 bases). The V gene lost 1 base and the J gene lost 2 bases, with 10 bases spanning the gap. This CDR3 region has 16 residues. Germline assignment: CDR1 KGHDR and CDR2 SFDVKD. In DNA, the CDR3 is TGTGCCACCAGTGATTTCACGGGATCTAACACCGGGGAGCTGTTTTTT. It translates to CATSDFTGSNTGELFF.

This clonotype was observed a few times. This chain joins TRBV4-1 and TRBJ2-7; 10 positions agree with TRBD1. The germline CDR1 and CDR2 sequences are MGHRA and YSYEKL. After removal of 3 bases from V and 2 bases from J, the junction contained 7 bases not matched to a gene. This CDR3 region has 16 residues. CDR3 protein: CASSQRQGAQTYEQYF. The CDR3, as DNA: TGCGCCAGCAGCCAGCGACAGGGGGCGCAGACCTACGAGCAGTACTTC.

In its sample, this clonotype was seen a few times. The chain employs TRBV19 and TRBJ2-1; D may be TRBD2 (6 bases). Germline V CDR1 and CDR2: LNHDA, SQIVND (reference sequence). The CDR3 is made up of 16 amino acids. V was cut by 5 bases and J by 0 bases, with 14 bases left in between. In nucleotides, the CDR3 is TGTGCCAGTAGTGCCGTTGGGGGGAGCTCCTACAATGAGCAGTTCTTC. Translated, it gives CASSAVGGSSYNEQFF.

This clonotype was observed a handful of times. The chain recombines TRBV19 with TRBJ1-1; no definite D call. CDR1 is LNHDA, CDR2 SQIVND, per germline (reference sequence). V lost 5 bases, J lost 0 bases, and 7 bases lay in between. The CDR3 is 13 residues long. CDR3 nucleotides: TGTGCCAGTAGTGCCTCTATGAACACTGAAGCTTTCTTT. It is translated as CASSASMNTEAFF.

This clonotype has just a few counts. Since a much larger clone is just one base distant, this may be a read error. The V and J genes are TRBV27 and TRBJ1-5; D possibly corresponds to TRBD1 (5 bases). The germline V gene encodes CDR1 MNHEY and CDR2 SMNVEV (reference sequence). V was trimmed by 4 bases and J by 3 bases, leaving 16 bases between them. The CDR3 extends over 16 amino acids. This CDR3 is CASSSAPGRSNQPQHF. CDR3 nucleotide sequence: TGTGCCAGCAGTTCCGCTCCGGGACGCTCCAATCAGCCCCAGCATTTT.

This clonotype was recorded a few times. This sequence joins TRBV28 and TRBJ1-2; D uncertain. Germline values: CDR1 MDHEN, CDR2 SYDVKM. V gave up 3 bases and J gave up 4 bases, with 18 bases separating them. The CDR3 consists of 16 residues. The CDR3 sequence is CASSLIHWDPCYGYTF. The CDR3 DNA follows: TGTGCCAGCAGTTTGATCCACTGGGATCCCTGCTATGGCTACACCTTC.

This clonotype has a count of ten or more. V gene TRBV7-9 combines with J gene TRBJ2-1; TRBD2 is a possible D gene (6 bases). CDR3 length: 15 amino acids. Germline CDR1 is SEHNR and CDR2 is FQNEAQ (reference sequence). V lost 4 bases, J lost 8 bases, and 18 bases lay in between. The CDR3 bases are TGTGCCAGCAGCTCCCGAGCGGGCGCCTGGGATGAGCAGTTCTTC. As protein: CASSSRAGAWDEQFF.

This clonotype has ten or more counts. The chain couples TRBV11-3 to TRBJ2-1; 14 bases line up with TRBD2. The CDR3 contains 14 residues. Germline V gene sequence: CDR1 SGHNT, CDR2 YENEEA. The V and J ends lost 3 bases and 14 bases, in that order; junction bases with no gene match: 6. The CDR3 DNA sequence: TGTGCCAGCAGCTTGACTAGCGGGGGGGGTGGAAAGTTCTTC. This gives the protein CASSLTSGGGGKFF.

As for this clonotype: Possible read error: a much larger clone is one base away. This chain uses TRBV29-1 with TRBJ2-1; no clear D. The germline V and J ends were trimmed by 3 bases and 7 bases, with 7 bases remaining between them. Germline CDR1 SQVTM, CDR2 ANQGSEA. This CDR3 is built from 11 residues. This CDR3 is CSVDGGNEQFF. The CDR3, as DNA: TGCAGCGTTGATGGTGGGAATGAGCAGTTCTTC.

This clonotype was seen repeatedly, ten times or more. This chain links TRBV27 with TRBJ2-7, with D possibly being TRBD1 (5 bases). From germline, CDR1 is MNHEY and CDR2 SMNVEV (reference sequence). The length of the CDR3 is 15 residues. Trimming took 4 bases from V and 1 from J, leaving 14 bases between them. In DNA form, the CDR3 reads TGTGCCAGCAGTTCCGCCTCTAGGGGATCCTACGAGCAGTACTTC. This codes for CASSSASRGSYEQYF.

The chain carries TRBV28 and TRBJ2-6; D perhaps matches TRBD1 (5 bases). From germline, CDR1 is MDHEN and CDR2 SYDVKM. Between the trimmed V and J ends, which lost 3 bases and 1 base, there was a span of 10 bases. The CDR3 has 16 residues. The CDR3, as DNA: TGTGCCAGCAGTTTCCGCCAGGGATCTGGGGCCAACGTCCTGACTTTC. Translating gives CASSFRQGSGANVLTF.

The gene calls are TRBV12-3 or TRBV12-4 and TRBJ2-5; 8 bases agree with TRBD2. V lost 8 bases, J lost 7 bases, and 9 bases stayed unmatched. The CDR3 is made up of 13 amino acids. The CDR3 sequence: CASSTSGSGTQYF. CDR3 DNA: TGTGCCAGCTCCACTAGCGGCTCAGGGACCCAGTACTTC.